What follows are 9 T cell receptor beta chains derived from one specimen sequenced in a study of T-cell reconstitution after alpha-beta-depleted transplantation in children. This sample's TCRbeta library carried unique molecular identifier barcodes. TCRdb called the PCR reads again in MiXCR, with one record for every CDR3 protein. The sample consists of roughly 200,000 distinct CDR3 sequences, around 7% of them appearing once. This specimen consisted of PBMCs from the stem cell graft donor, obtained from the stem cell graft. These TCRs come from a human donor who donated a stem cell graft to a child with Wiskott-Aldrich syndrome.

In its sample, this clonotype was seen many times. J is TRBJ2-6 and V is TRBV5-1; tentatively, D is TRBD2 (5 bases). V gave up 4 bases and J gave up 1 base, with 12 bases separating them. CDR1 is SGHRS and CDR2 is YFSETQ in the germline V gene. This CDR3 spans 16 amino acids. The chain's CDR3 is CASSPDYASGANVLTF. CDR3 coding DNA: TGCGCCAGCAGCCCTGACTATGCGTCTGGGGCCAACGTCCTGACTTTC.

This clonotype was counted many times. CDR3 loop: CASSPHAQLYSNQPQHF. The CDR3 coding sequence is TGTGCCAGCAGTCCCCACGCACAGCTTTATAGCAATCAGCCCCAGCATTTT. The chain has TRBV12-3 or TRBV12-4 and TRBJ1-5, with D unresolved. V lost 5 bases to trimming and J lost 0 bases, with 17 bases between them. The CDR3 length is 17 residues.

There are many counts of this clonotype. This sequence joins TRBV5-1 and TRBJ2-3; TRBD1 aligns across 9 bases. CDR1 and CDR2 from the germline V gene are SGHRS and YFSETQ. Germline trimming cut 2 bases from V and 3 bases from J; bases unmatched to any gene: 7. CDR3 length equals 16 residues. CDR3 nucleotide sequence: TGCGCCAGCAGCTTCCGGGGACAGGGAACGACAGATACGCAGTATTTT. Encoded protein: CASSFRGQGTTDTQYF.

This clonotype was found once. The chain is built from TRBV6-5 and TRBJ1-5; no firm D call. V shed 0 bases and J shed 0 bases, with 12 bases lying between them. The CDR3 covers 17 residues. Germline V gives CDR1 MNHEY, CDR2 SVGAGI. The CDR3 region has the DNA TGTGCCAGCAGTTACTCTATCGGAGAATCTAGCAATCAGCCCCAGCATTTT. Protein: CASSYSIGESSNQPQHF.

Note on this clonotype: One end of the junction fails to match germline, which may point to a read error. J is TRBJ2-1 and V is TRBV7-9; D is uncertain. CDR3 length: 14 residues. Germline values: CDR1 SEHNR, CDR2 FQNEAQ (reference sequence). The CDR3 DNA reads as TGTGCCATCAGCTCTGGGCTCCCCTGCAATGAGCAGTTCTTC. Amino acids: CAISSGLPCNEQFF.

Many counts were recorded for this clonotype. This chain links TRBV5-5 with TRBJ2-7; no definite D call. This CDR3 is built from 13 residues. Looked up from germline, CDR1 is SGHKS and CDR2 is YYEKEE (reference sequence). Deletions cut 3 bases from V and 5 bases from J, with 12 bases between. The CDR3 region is CASSWDLLNEQYF. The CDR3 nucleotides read TGTGCCAGCAGCTGGGATCTTTTAAACGAGCAGTACTTC. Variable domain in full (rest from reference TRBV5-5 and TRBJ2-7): DAGVTQSPTHLIKTRGQQVTLRCSPISGHKSVSWYQQVLGQGPQFIFQYYEKEERGRGNFPDRFSARQFPNYSSELNVNALLLGDSALYLCASSWDLLNEQYFGPGTRLTVT.

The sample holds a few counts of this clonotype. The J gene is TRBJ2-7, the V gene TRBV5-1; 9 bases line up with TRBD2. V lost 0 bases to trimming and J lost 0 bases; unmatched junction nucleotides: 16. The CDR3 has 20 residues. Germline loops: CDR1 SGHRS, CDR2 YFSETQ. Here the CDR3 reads CASSLDQVAGVGKSSYEQYF. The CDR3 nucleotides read TGCGCCAGCAGCTTGGATCAGGTAGCGGGAGTAGGGAAGAGCTCCTACGAGCAGTACTTC. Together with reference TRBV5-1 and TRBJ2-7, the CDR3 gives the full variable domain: KAGVTQTPRYLIKTRGQQVTLSCSPISGHRSVSWYQQTPGQGLQFLFEYFSETQRNKGNFPGRFSGRQFSNSRSEMNVSTLELGDSALYLCASSLDQVAGVGKSSYEQYFGPGTRLTVT.

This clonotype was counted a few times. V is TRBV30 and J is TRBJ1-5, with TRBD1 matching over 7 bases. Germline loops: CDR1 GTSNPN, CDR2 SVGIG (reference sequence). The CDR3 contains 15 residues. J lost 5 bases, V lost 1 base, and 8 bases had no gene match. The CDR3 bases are TGTGCCTGGAGTGGATACAGGGGCCGACATCAGCCCCAGCATTTT. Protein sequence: CAWSGYRGRHQPQHF.

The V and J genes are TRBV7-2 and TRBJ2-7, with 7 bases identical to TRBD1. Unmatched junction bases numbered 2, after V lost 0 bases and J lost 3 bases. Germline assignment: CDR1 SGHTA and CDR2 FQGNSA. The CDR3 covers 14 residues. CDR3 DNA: TGTGCCAGCAGCTTAGCCCACAGGGGCTACGAGCAGTACTTC. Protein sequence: CASSLAHRGYEQYF.